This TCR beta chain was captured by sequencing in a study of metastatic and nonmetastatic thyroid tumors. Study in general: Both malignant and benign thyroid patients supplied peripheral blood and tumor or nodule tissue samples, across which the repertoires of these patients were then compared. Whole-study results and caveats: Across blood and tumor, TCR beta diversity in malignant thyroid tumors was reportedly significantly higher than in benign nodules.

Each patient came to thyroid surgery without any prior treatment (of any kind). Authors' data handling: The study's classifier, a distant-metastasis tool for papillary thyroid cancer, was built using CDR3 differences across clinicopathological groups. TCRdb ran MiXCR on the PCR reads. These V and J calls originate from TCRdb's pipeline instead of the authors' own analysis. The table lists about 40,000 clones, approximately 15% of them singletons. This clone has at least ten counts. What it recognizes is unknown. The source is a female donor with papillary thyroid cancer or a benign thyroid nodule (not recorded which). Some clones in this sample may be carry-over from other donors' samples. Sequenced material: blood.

The CDR3 DNA reads TGCAGTGCTAGAGGAGGGAGGGCGCAGTATTTT. It yields the protein CSARGGRAQYF. This chain connects TRBV20-1 to TRBJ2-3; TRBD2 matches 7 bases. CDR3 size: 11 residues. The germline V gene encodes CDR1 DFQATT and CDR2 SNEGSKA (reference sequence). With 1 base clipped from V and 10 bases from J, the junction kept 2 bases outside the gene matches.